The 18 T cell receptor beta chains reported below all come from one sample, sequenced in a study of cytomegalovirus exposure and HLA in healthy donors. The PCR ran on 60 Vbeta and 13 Jbeta primers. TCRdb's copy holds only in-frame clones and misses some; the assay was immunoSEQ multiplex PCR. The sample includes over 80,000 clones, under 85% of them seen just once. Sequencing was carried out using PBMCs. These receptors came from a woman between 70 and 85 years old in good health and CMV-seropositive.

The rearrangement uses TRBV5-1 and TRBJ1-4; the match to TRBD1 covers 7 bases. The J segment lost 5 bases and the V segment lost 5 bases, leaving 6 bases of the junction unmatched. Germline V lookup: CDR1 SGHRS, CDR2 YFSETQ. The CDR3 has 14 amino acids. The CDR3 coding sequence is TGCGCCAGCAGTCCCGACAGGGAGAATGAAAAACTGTTTTTT. This sequence encodes CASSPDRENEKLFF.

The chain carries TRBV5-6 and TRBJ1-5, with 7 bases lining up with TRBD1. Germline V gene sequence: CDR1 SGHDT, CDR2 YYEEEE. The CDR3 consists of 14 residues. The J segment lost 3 bases and the V segment lost 3 bases, leaving 3 bases of the junction unmatched. CDR3 bases: TGTGCCAGCAGCTCGACAGGGAACAATCAGCCCCAGCATTTT. Amino acid sequence: CASSSTGNNQPQHF.

Regarding this clone: At one end the junction does not follow the germline gene, possibly because of a read error. The rearrangement joins TRBV7-9 to TRBJ1-2; unclear D gene. The CDR3 consists of 14 residues. Per germline, CDR1 SEHNR and CDR2 FQNEAQ (reference sequence). The CDR3 nucleotides read TGTTCCAGCAGCGGAGTCAATTCTGACTATGGCTACACCTTC. Amino acids: CSSSGVNSDYGYTF. The complete variable domain, with remaining parts taken from reference TRBV7-9 and TRBJ1-2, reads DTGVSQNPRHKITKRGQNVTFRCDPISEHNRLYWYRQTLGQGPEFLTYFQNEAQLEKSRLLSDRFSAERPKGSFSTLEIQRTEQGDSAMYLCSSSGVNSDYGYTFGSGTRLTVV.

The chain links TRBV19 to TRBJ2-1; 10 bases line up with TRBD2. V gave up 7 bases and J gave up 5 bases; unmatched junction bases: 5. The CDR3 runs to 14 residues. Germline-derived CDR1 and CDR2 are LNHDA and SQIVND (reference sequence). CDR3 DNA: TGTGCCAGTAACCTAGCGGGAGCAAACAATGAGCAGTTCTTC. The encoded protein is CASNLAGANNEQFF. The variable domain in full, completed from reference TRBV19 and TRBJ2-1, reads DGGITQSPKYLFRKEGQNVTLSCEQNLNHDAMYWYRQDPGQGLRLIYYSQIVNDFQKGDIAEGYSVSREKKESFPLTVTSAQKNPTAFYLCASNLAGANNEQFFGPGTRLTVL.

The V gene is TRBV7-2, the J gene TRBJ2-5, with 9 bases fitting TRBD1. With V trimmed by 2 bases and J by 7 bases, 14 bases remained unmatched. Germline V gives CDR1 SGHTA, CDR2 FQGNSA. The CDR3 covers 17 residues. The CDR3 loop reads CASSLFFRGTGLATQYF. The DNA for the CDR3 is TGTGCCAGCAGCTTATTTTTCAGGGGGACAGGGTTAGCGACCCAGTACTTC.

The chain joins TRBV7-2 to TRBJ2-7; D is unresolved. This CDR3 region has 11 residues. Germline V gives CDR1 SGHTA, CDR2 FQGNSA. Trimming shortened V by 4 bases and J by 9 bases, and 10 bases separated the two germline ends. CDR3 loop: CASSSHQWQYF. The CDR3 DNA reads as TGTGCCAGCAGCTCGCACCAGTGGCAGTACTTC. The whole variable domain, remainder taken from reference TRBV7-2 and TRBJ2-7, is GAGVSQSPSNKVTEKGKDVELRCDPISGHTALYWYRQSLGQGLEFLIYFQGNSAPDKSGLPSDRFSAERTGGSVSTLTIQRTQQEDSAVYLCASSSHQWQYFGPGTRLTVT.

This chain joins TRBV6-5 and TRBJ2-3; the D is unclear. The CDR3 sequence is 12 residues long. The V end was cut by 6 bases, the J end by 6 bases, with 10 bases between. Germline CDR1 MNHEY, CDR2 SVGAGI. The CDR3 DNA sequence: TGTGCCAGCAGGTCCCCGTCGGATACGCAGTATTTT. This codes for CASRSPSDTQYF.

The chain joins TRBV28 to TRBJ1-6; no clear D. The V end lost 7 bases, the J end lost 6 bases, and 7 bases lay between the germline ends. Germline assignment: CDR1 MDHEN and CDR2 SYDVKM. The CDR3 has 12 residues. The CDR3 here is CASNSLNSPLHF. In DNA form, the CDR3 reads TGTGCCAGCAACAGCCTTAATTCACCCCTCCACTTT.

This clone appeared many times. V usage is TRBV7-9 and J usage is TRBJ2-7, with D perhaps TRBD1 (6 bases). This CDR3 is 17 amino acids long. Germline V gene data show CDR1 as SEHNR and CDR2 as FQNEAQ (reference sequence). V was shortened by 3 bases and J by 3 bases, with 21 bases between the two germline ends. In DNA form, the CDR3 reads TGTGCCAGCAGCTTGAGTGCCGCACAGGGAGCCTACTACGAGCAGTACTTC. As protein: CASSLSAAQGAYYEQYF.

The chain carries TRBV7-2 and TRBJ1-1; the D gene is possibly TRBD1 (5 bases). The CDR3 spans 14 residues. The germline V gene has CDR1 SGHTA and CDR2 FQGNSA. The V end was cut by 1 base, the J end by 4 bases, with 10 bases between. The CDR3 is CASSLVQGTTEAFF. The CDR3 region has the DNA TGTGCCAGCAGCTTAGTTCAGGGTACCACTGAAGCTTTCTTT.

The chain employs TRBV11-3 and TRBJ2-2; 7 bases agree with TRBD2. Germline V gives CDR1 SGHNT, CDR2 YENEEA. V shed 3 bases and J 6 bases; nucleotides not matched to a gene: 4. The CDR3 runs to 14 residues. CDR3 nucleotides: TGTGCCAGCAGCTTTTCTGGGGGGGCCGGGGAGCTGTTTTTT. Translated: CASSFSGGAGELFF.

Only one count was recorded for this clone. The V gene is TRBV29-1, the J gene TRBJ2-6; D gene unclear. This CDR3 has 15 residues. V lost 3 bases and J lost 0, with 9 bases in between. Germline V lookup: CDR1 SQVTM, CDR2 ANQGSEA. CDR3 nucleotide sequence: TGCAGCGTTGATCTTTTGAGCTCTGGGGCCAACGTCCTGACTTTC. Translating gives CSVDLLSSGANVLTF.

This sequence joins TRBV28 and TRBJ1-4, with D perhaps matching TRBD1 (6 bases). Germline V gene lookup returns CDR1 MDHEN and CDR2 SYDVKM. The V end was cut by 3 bases, the J end by 5 bases, with 7 bases between. The CDR3 has 13 amino acids. The CDR3 DNA sequence: TGTGCCAGCAGTTTGGGGGCGAATGAAAAACTGTTTTTT. Its translation: CASSLGANEKLFF.

This clone has just one count. This chain links TRBV5-6 with TRBJ2-7; 9 bases line up with TRBD1. V trimming: 4 bases; J trimming: 12 bases; junction bases outside the gene matches: 8. CDR3 length: 12 amino acids. Germline V gives CDR1 SGHDT, CDR2 YYEEEE. CDR3 sequence (DNA): TGTGCCAGCAGCGACAACCGGGACAGGGTGTACTTC. Its protein is CASSDNRDRVYF.

The rearrangement links TRBV19 to TRBJ2-7; 10 bases line up with TRBD2. The trim removed 10 bases at V and 2 bases at J, leaving 11 bases unmatched. The germline gives CDR1 LNHDA, CDR2 SQIVND (reference sequence). The CDR3 totals 15 residues. This chain's CDR3 is CATRRDSGGPYEQYF. Written as DNA, the CDR3 is TGTGCCACCAGGAGGGATAGCGGGGGGCCCTACGAGCAGTACTTC.

The chain employs TRBV7-6 and TRBJ2-2, with D perhaps matching TRBD2 (7 bases). V lost 5 bases, J lost 0 bases, and 13 bases lay in between. The CDR3 runs 16 residues. Per germline, CDR1 SGHVS and CDR2 FNYEAQ. This CDR3 reads CASSPWEGANTGELFF. The CDR3 DNA follows: TGTGCCAGCAGCCCCTGGGAGGGGGCGAACACCGGGGAGCTGTTTTTT.

The V call is TRBV7-6, the J call TRBJ1-6, with D perhaps TRBD1 (6 bases). V lost 5 bases to trimming and J lost 5 bases, with 10 bases between them. This CDR3 has 14 residues. In germline, CDR1 is SGHVS, CDR2 FNYEAQ. CDR3 sequence reads: CASSLAGDNSPLHF. CDR3 coding DNA: TGTGCCAGCAGCCTTGCAGGGGATAATTCACCCCTCCACTTT. The full variable domain, completed using reference TRBV7-6 and TRBJ1-6, is GAGVSQSPRYKVTKRGQDVALRCDPISGHVSLYWYRQALGQGPEFLTYFNYEAQQDKSGLPNDRFSAERPEGSISTLTIQRTEQRDSAMYRCASSLAGDNSPLHFGNGTRLTVT.

The chain recombines TRBV6-1 with TRBJ1-4, with TRBD1 identical over 8 bases. Trimming took 6 bases from V and 3 from J; bases not matched to a gene: 3. CDR1 is MNHNS, CDR2 SASEGT, per germline. The CDR3 is made up of 14 amino acids. In DNA, the CDR3 is TGTGCCAGCAGGCAGGGGGCGTCTAATGAAAAACTGTTTTTT. The encoded protein is CASRQGASNEKLFF.